These 22 T cell receptor beta chains were all obtained from the same sample, sequenced in a study of blood T cell repertoires in COVID-19. Clones were sequenced by immunoSEQ multiplex PCR, and TCRdb holds only the in-frame ones, with some missing. The table shows 85,000 to 130,000 clones, with about four fifths occurring only once. Sequenced input: peripheral blood. These receptor sequences come from a man aged 55 to 70 with acute or convalescent COVID-19.

The V gene is TRBV5-1, the J gene TRBJ1-6; D not resolved. Germline V gene lookup returns CDR1 SGHRS and CDR2 YFSETQ. Trimming took off 0 bases at V and 6 bases at J, with 10 bases between the two ends. This CDR3 has 15 amino acids. Here the CDR3 reads CASSLAGIGNSPLHF. In DNA form, the CDR3 reads TGCGCCAGCAGCTTGGCGGGGATAGGTAATTCACCCCTCCACTTT.

The chain carries TRBV27 and TRBJ2-7; 10 bases line up with TRBD1. The germline V gene has CDR1 MNHEY and CDR2 SMNVEV (reference sequence). The V gene end was trimmed by 4 bases and the J gene end by 4 bases; junction bases not matched to a gene: 4. The CDR3 loop spans 14 amino acids. The CDR3 coding sequence is TGTGCCAGCAGTTCCCGACAGGGGGCGTACGAGCAGTACTTC. It codes for CASSSRQGAYEQYF.

The rearrangement links TRBV30 to TRBJ2-1; D not certain. The V and J ends lost 4 bases and 5 bases respectively, with 15 bases between them. This CDR3 contains 14 residues. Germline CDR1 reads GTSNPN; CDR2 reads SVGIG (reference sequence). In nucleotides, the CDR3 is TGTGCCTGGAAATCCCCAGCGAGAGACAATGAGCAGTTCTTC. Protein sequence: CAWKSPARDNEQFF.

The V call is TRBV6-5, the J call TRBJ1-1; D gene unclear. CDR1 and CDR2 (germline): MNHEY, SVGAGI. Trimming removed 5 bases from V and 2 bases from J, with 9 bases in between. CDR3 length: 13 amino acids. The CDR3 bases are TGTGCCAGCAGTCTTGTCCTCAACACTGAAGCTTTCTTT. Amino acids: CASSLVLNTEAFF.

The chain has TRBV19 and TRBJ1-1; 7 bases align to TRBD1. This CDR3 comprises 14 residues. The germline gives CDR1 LNHDA, CDR2 SQIVND (reference sequence). V trimming: 9 bases; J trimming: 3 bases; junction bases outside the gene matches: 10. The CDR3, as DNA: TGTGCCAGCGATAGACAGGGTGGAGACACTGAAGCTTTCTTT. Translating it yields CASDRQGGDTEAFF.

The V gene is TRBV6-5, the J gene TRBJ2-3; TRBD2 matches at 10 bases. There are 15 residues in the CDR3. Looked up from germline, CDR1 is MNHEY and CDR2 is SVGAGI. J lost 7 bases, V lost 6 bases, and 10 bases had no gene match. The CDR3 spells CASSPLLAGSNTQYF. The CDR3 nucleotides read TGTGCCAGCAGCCCCCTACTAGCGGGAAGCAATACGCAGTATTTT.

Here the CDR3 reads CASSEAPGGGSPLHF. The CDR3 nucleotides are TGTGCCAGCAGTGAAGCGCCAGGGGGTGGATCACCCCTCCACTTT. V usage is TRBV6-1 and J usage is TRBJ1-6; TRBD1 aligns across 7 bases. The CDR3 is 15 amino acids. With 0 bases clipped from V and 10 bases from J, the junction kept 6 bases outside the gene matches. The germline V gene encodes CDR1 MNHNS and CDR2 SASEGT.

The chain joins TRBV3-1 (or the pseudogene TRBV3-2) to TRBJ1-4; 8 bases fit TRBD1. This CDR3 comprises 17 residues. Germline V CDR1 and CDR2: LGHDT, YNNKEL (reference sequence). Germline trimming cut 4 bases from V and 4 bases from J; bases unmatched to any gene: 11. The CDR3 loop reads CASSLITGGLGNEKLFF. Here the CDR3 DNA reads TGTGCCAGCAGCCTAATAACAGGGGGTCTTGGTAATGAAAAACTGTTTTTT.

This rearrangement joins TRBV27 to TRBJ2-2, with 8 bases that match TRBD1. This CDR3 is built from 16 residues. CDR1 and CDR2 from the germline V gene are MNHEY and SMNVEV (reference sequence). V dropped 0 bases and J dropped 6; count of bases not matched to a gene: 6. The CDR3 DNA reads as TGTGCCAGCAGTTTATCGGCAGGGGGCTCGTCCGGGGAGCTGTTTTTT. Translated: CASSLSAGGSSGELFF.

The rearrangement uses TRBV11-2 and TRBJ2-7, with 9 bases lining up with TRBD1. J lost 9 bases, V lost 1 base, and 4 bases had no gene match. This CDR3 comprises 13 residues. Germline V gene lookup returns CDR1 SGHAT and CDR2 FQNNGV. CDR3 region: CASSLGGTGSQYF. DNA of the CDR3: TGTGCCAGCAGCTTAGGGGGGACAGGGTCGCAGTACTTC.

The chain carries TRBV28 and TRBJ2-5, with TRBD2 matching over 13 bases. This CDR3 is built from 15 residues. V lost 3 bases, J lost 4 bases, and 2 bases stayed unmatched. CDR1 MDHEN and CDR2 SYDVKM come from the germline V gene. The CDR3 nucleotides are TGTGCCAGCAGTTTCGGGACTAGCGGGGCAGAGACCCAGTACTTC. Residues: CASSFGTSGAETQYF. The whole variable domain, filled in from reference TRBV28 and TRBJ2-5, reads DVKVTQSSRYLVKRTGEKVFLECVQDMDHENMFWYRQDPGLGLRLIYFSYDVKMKEKGDIPEGYSVSREKKERFSLILESASTNQTSMYLCASSFGTSGAETQYFGPGTRLLVL.

V and J are TRBV11-3 and TRBJ1-2, with 11 bases identical to TRBD1. The length of the CDR3 is 16 residues. The V and J ends lost 5 bases and 7 bases, in that order; junction bases with no gene match: 12. Germline V gene lookup returns CDR1 SGHNT and CDR2 YENEEA. The CDR3 bases are TGTGCCAGCAGCCCAGGACAGGGGGCTTCATCTTTTGGCTACACCTTC. Amino acid sequence: CASSPGQGASSFGYTF.

In its sample, this clone was seen a few times. The chain is built from TRBV18 and TRBJ1-5, with D perhaps TRBD1 (6 bases). Germline CDR1 KGHSH, CDR2 LQKENI. The CDR3 contains 15 residues. The V gene lost 3 bases and the J gene lost 3 bases, with 12 bases spanning the gap. The CDR3 region has the DNA TGTGCCAGCTCACCGCAGGGGAACCCCAATCAGCCCCAGCATTTT. Translated: CASSPQGNPNQPQHF.

The rearrangement links TRBV27 to TRBJ2-5; weak D call: TRBD1 (6 bases). The length of the CDR3 is 12 residues. CDR1 and CDR2 from the germline V gene are MNHEY and SMNVEV (reference sequence). Trimming removed 6 bases at V and 5 bases at J, with 10 bases between. In nucleotides, the CDR3 is TGTGCCAGCAGCACAGGGTGGGAGACCCAGTACTTC. Translated: CASSTGWETQYF.

V usage is TRBV6-2 or TRBV6-3 and J usage is TRBJ2-5; D is perhaps TRBD2 (6 bases). The CDR3 spans 15 residues. CDR1 MNHEY and CDR2 SVGEGT come from the germline V gene. V lost 2 bases to trimming and J lost 3 bases, with 13 bases between them. CDR3 in amino acids: CASSYHQAGKETQYF. The CDR3 DNA sequence: TGTGCCAGCAGTTACCATCAGGCGGGAAAAGAGACCCAGTACTTC.

The gene calls are TRBV24-1 and TRBJ2-1, with 9 bases matching TRBD2. The CDR3 has 18 residues. With 3 bases clipped from V and 4 bases from J, the junction kept 12 bases outside the gene matches. Germline CDR1 and CDR2: KGHDR and SFDVKD. DNA for the CDR3: TGTGCCACCAGTGATCCGACTTTAGCGGGAGACCTATACAATGAGCAGTTCTTC. Its translation: CATSDPTLAGDLYNEQFF.

The genes are TRBV10-3 and TRBJ1-2, with D possibly matching TRBD1 (5 bases). CDR1 and CDR2 (germline): ENHRY, SYGVKD. CDR3 size: 16 residues. Between the trimmed V and J ends, which lost 6 bases and 0 bases, there was a span of 17 bases. The chain's CDR3 is CAIRATPTEPNYGYTF. CDR3 nucleotides: TGTGCCATCAGGGCGACGCCGACAGAACCTAACTATGGCTACACCTTC.

A single count supports this clone. The chain is built from TRBV7-2 and TRBJ2-5, with TRBD2 identical over 8 bases. The J segment lost 5 bases and the V segment lost 5 bases, leaving 7 bases of the junction unmatched. This CDR3 has 14 residues. Germline V CDR1 and CDR2: SGHTA, FQGNSA. CDR3 loop: CASSLERGGETQYF. CDR3 nucleotides: TGTGCCAGCAGCCTCGAACGGGGGGGTGAGACCCAGTACTTC.

This chain connects TRBV6-5 to TRBJ1-6, with D maybe TRBD1 (5 bases). Trimming took 4 bases from V and 8 from J, leaving 18 bases between them. Germline CDR1 reads MNHEY; CDR2 reads SVGAGI. The CDR3 consists of 16 residues. CDR3 DNA: TGTGCCAGCAGTTCTCCGGGGGATGTTGTAGATTCACCCCTCCACTTT. Its protein is CASSSPGDVVDSPLHF.

The chain carries TRBV5-1 and TRBJ2-1, with D possibly TRBD1 on 5 matching bases. V lost 4 bases, J lost 6 bases, and 20 bases lay in between. CDR1 and CDR2 (germline): SGHRS, YFSETQ. CDR3 length: 16 amino acids. The CDR3 protein is CASSPIGMFTGNEQFF. CDR3 coding DNA: TGCGCCAGCAGCCCAATAGGGATGTTTACAGGCAATGAGCAGTTCTTC.

This chain connects TRBV29-1 to TRBJ1-1; TRBD1 matches at 9 bases. V shed 6 bases, J shed 6 bases, and the junction held 5 bases outside the gene matches. Germline loops: CDR1 SQVTM, CDR2 ANQGSEA. CDR3 length equals 12 residues. The CDR3 nucleotides read TGCAGCGTGTGGGACAGGGCCGCTGAAGCTTTCTTT. Translating it yields CSVWDRAAEAFF.

The rearrangement links TRBV10-3 to TRBJ1-1, with a tentative D call TRBD1 (5 bases). Between the trimmed V and J ends, which lost 5 bases and 1 base, there was a span of 14 bases. The CDR3 loop spans 15 amino acids. Germline V gene sequence: CDR1 ENHRY, CDR2 SYGVKD. The CDR3 sequence is CAISKWGSANTEAFF. The DNA for the CDR3 is TGTGCCATCAGTAAGTGGGGCTCGGCGAACACTGAAGCTTTCTTT.